The 27 T cell receptor beta chains given below trace back to one sample, sequenced in a study of T cell responses to AZD1222 COVID-19 vaccine. Measured with immunoSEQ multiplex PCR; TCRdb has only the in-frame clones, and not every one. The sample has about 130,000 clones; about 93% are singletons. The material sequenced was peripheral blood, taken on day 0 of AZD1222 vaccination. All receptors come from an adult in good health.

The chain recombines TRBV18 with TRBJ1-3; possibly TRBD1 for D (5 bases). Looked up from germline, CDR1 is KGHSH and CDR2 is LQKENI. The CDR3 spans 15 residues. Trimming removed 3 bases from V and 2 bases from J, with 11 bases in between. The CDR3 loop is CASSPQGGTGNTIYF. The CDR3 nucleotides are TGTGCCAGCTCACCCCAGGGTGGAACTGGAAACACCATATATTTT.

This clone was counted once. The CDR3 reads CASSYRGPLYEQYF. As DNA, the CDR3 is TGTGCCAGCAGTTACAGGGGGCCTCTCTACGAGCAGTACTTC. J is TRBJ2-7 and V is TRBV2, with 9 bases that match TRBD1. The CDR3 is 14 amino acids. Germline CDR1 is SNHLY and CDR2 is FYNNEI. With V trimmed by 5 bases and J by 3 bases, 5 bases remained unmatched.

This rearrangement joins TRBV11-1 to TRBJ2-5; D not resolved. V dropped 5 bases and J dropped 0 bases, with 16 bases sitting between them. The CDR3 loop spans 16 amino acids. CDR1 SGHAT and CDR2 FQDESV come from the germline V gene (reference sequence). CDR3 DNA: TGTGCCAGCAGCGCTTTATCTACAGCGTACCAAGAGACCCAGTACTTC. This codes for CASSALSTAYQETQYF.

This CDR3 is CASSYGTQPQHF. CDR3 coding DNA: TGTGCCAGCAGTTACGGCACTCAGCCCCAGCATTTT. This chain connects TRBV6-2 or TRBV6-3 to TRBJ1-5; D unclear. V lost 2 bases, J lost 6 bases, and 5 bases lay in between. Looked up from germline, CDR1 is MNHEY and CDR2 is SVGEGT. The CDR3 totals 12 residues.

The gene calls are TRBV10-3 and TRBJ2-7, with D possibly matching TRBD2 (6 bases). Deletions cut 5 bases from V and 0 bases from J, with 11 bases between. Germline CDR1 reads ENHRY; CDR2 reads SYGVKD. The CDR3 length is 14 residues. The CDR3, as DNA: TGTGCCATCAGTTTTAGCGGACCCTCCTACGAGCAGTACTTC. Its translation: CAISFSGPSYEQYF.

V gene TRBV5-1 combines with J gene TRBJ1-1; a weak D match, TRBD1 (5 bases). CDR3 size: 14 residues. Germline CDR1 and CDR2: SGHRS and YFSETQ. V dropped 0 bases and J dropped 2 bases, with 8 bases sitting between them. CDR3: CASSLERDNTEAFF. Here the CDR3 DNA reads TGCGCCAGCAGCTTGGAAAGGGACAACACTGAAGCTTTCTTT.

V and J are TRBV15 and TRBJ1-2, with a possible D match to TRBD1 (5 bases). The CDR3 is made up of 18 amino acids. Germline V lookup: CDR1 LNHNV, CDR2 YYDKDF (reference sequence). Trimming removed 5 bases from V and 4 bases from J, with 26 bases in between. The CDR3 DNA is TGTGCCACCAGCCAACGGGGGGGACGGTGGTACCCCAGCTATGGCTACACCTTC. Its translation: CATSQRGGRWYPSYGYTF.

The chain carries TRBV25-1 and TRBJ2-5, with TRBD2 matching over 7 bases. CDR1 is MGHDK, CDR2 SYGVNS, per germline. J lost 3 bases, V lost 7 bases, and 8 bases had no gene match. The CDR3 totals 14 residues. CDR3 DNA sequence: TGTGCCAGCATGAGCGGTCTAGCGGAAGAGACCCAGTACTTC. As protein: CASMSGLAEETQYF.

The chain carries TRBV7-6 and TRBJ2-7; D may correspond to TRBD1 or TRBD2 (5 bases each). This CDR3 is built from 16 residues. From germline, CDR1 is SGHVS and CDR2 FNYEAQ. Between the trimmed V and J ends, which lost 5 bases and 0 bases, there was a span of 17 bases. CDR3 sequence: CASSEGPDTLSYEQYF. CDR3 coding DNA: TGTGCCAGCAGCGAGGGACCGGACACTCTCTCCTACGAGCAGTACTTC.

V usage is TRBV9 and J usage is TRBJ1-2, with 9 bases aligning to TRBD1. The CDR3 is 14 residues long. Germline CDR1 and CDR2: SGDLS and YYNGEE. With 0 bases clipped from V and 4 bases from J, the junction kept 1 base outside the gene matches. The CDR3 here is CASSVGTGVYGYTF. The CDR3 DNA follows: TGTGCCAGCAGCGTAGGGACAGGGGTCTATGGCTACACCTTC.

The CDR3 spells CASSLRSGDQETQYF. The CDR3 nucleotides are TGTGCCAGCAGCTTAAGGAGCGGAGATCAAGAGACCCAGTACTTC. V is TRBV7-2 and J is TRBJ2-5; TRBD2 is a possible D gene (5 bases). Germline V CDR1 and CDR2: SGHTA, FQGNSA. Trimming removed 2 bases at V and 2 bases at J, with 12 bases between. The CDR3 runs 15 residues. Based on the CDR3 plus reference TRBV7-2 and TRBJ2-5, the full variable domain is GAGVSQSPSNKVTEKGKDVELRCDPISGHTALYWYRQSLGQGLEFLIYFQGNSAPDKSGLPSDRFSAERTGGSVSTLTIQRTQQEDSAVYLCASSLRSGDQETQYFGPGTRLLVL.

The chain has TRBV28 and TRBJ1-5; the D gene is possibly TRBD1 (6 bases). Germline-derived CDR1 and CDR2 are MDHEN and SYDVKM. This CDR3 has 15 residues. V lost 7 bases and J 7 bases, leaving 20 bases between the germline ends. The CDR3 sequence is CASTLRGGRRQPQHF. The CDR3 DNA reads as TGTGCCAGCACCCTTAGGGGGGGGCGTAGGCAGCCCCAGCATTTT.

The chain employs TRBV13 and TRBJ2-1; no definite D call. The V end lost 5 bases, the J end lost 4 bases, and 12 bases lay between the germline ends. Per germline, CDR1 PRHDT and CDR2 FYEKMQ (reference sequence). The CDR3 runs 14 residues. The CDR3 is CASSPGRMYNEQFF. The CDR3, as DNA: TGTGCCAGCAGCCCTGGAAGGATGTACAATGAGCAGTTCTTC.

The rearrangement links TRBV10-3 to TRBJ1-1; 9 bases line up with TRBD1. With 2 bases clipped from V and 5 bases from J, the junction kept 3 bases outside the gene matches. Per germline, CDR1 ENHRY and CDR2 SYGVKD. The CDR3 is 14 residues long. The CDR3 sequence is CAISERQGETEAFF. CDR3 DNA: TGTGCCATCAGTGAGCGACAGGGGGAAACTGAAGCTTTCTTT.

This clone was recorded once. The J gene is TRBJ1-1, the V gene TRBV18, with D uncertain. V lost 4 bases, J lost 4 bases, and 22 bases lay in between. The germline V gene has CDR1 KGHSH and CDR2 LQKENI. The length of the CDR3 is 17 residues. This CDR3 reads CASSLYLRTEVGTEAFF. CDR3 coding DNA: TGTGCCAGCTCACTATATCTTCGGACCGAGGTGGGCACTGAAGCTTTCTTT.

This clone was counted only a few times. This chain links TRBV28 with TRBJ1-1; no clear D. V lost 5 bases to trimming and J lost 1 base, with 8 bases between them. The CDR3 is 13 amino acids. CDR1 is MDHEN and CDR2 is SYDVKM in the germline V gene. The CDR3 nucleotides are TGTGCCAGCAGTCCCGACGGGAACACTGAAGCTTTCTTT. Its protein is CASSPDGNTEAFF.

The rearrangement joins TRBV2 to TRBJ2-1; D might be TRBD1 (5 bases). The V and J ends lost 6 bases and 1 base respectively, with 7 bases between them. Germline V CDR1 and CDR2: SNHLY, FYNNEI. This CDR3 is built from 13 residues. For the CDR3, the DNA is TGTGCCAGCAGACAGGTGTCCTACAATGAGCAGTTCTTC. Its translation is CASRQVSYNEQFF.

The rearrangement links TRBV27 to TRBJ2-1, with D possibly matching TRBD2 (5 bases). The V gene lost 3 bases and the J gene lost 0 bases, with 15 bases spanning the gap. CDR1 and CDR2 from the germline V gene are MNHEY and SMNVEV (reference sequence). This CDR3 contains 17 residues. The CDR3 region has the DNA TGTGCCAGCAGTTTTCGTCCGAGGGATAGCTCCTACAATGAGCAGTTCTTC. Amino acid sequence: CASSFRPRDSSYNEQFF.

The chain joins TRBV29-1 to TRBJ2-7; D is possibly TRBD1 (6 bases). Germline assignment: CDR1 SQVTM and CDR2 ANQGSEA. The CDR3 loop spans 15 amino acids. Trimming shortened V by 0 bases and J by 7 bases, and 19 bases separated the two germline ends. CDR3 bases: TGCAGCGTTGAAGATCATGTCAGGGGCGGGTATGAGCAGTACTTC. Translation gives CSVEDHVRGGYEQYF.

This clone was detected once. V is TRBV6-5 and J is TRBJ1-1; 8 bases map to TRBD1. Germline trimming cut 2 bases from V and 5 bases from J; bases unmatched to any gene: 4. The CDR3 runs 14 residues. Germline assignment: CDR1 MNHEY and CDR2 SVGAGI. CDR3 residues: CASSYIRGRTEAFF. CDR3 coding DNA: TGTGCCAGCAGTTACATCAGGGGGCGGACTGAAGCTTTCTTT.

The chain employs TRBV4-1 and TRBJ2-2; 10 nucleotides match TRBD2. The germline gives CDR1 MGHRA, CDR2 YSYEKL. CDR3 length: 16 residues. The V and J ends lost 0 bases and 5 bases, in that order; junction bases with no gene match: 3. CDR3 in amino acids: CASSQEPSGRTGELFF. Written as DNA, the CDR3 is TGCGCCAGCAGCCAAGAGCCTAGCGGGAGAACCGGGGAGCTGTTTTTT.

The V gene is TRBV4-1, the J gene TRBJ2-1; a possible D gene is TRBD2 (6 bases). The CDR3 consists of 17 residues. The V end was cut by 0 bases, the J end by 6 bases, with 18 bases between. Germline V CDR1 and CDR2: MGHRA, YSYEKL. The CDR3, as DNA: TGCGCCAGCAGCCAAGATCGGCGTCTAGCGACTCCCAATGAGCAGTTCTTC. It translates to CASSQDRRLATPNEQFF.

V gene TRBV4-2 combines with J gene TRBJ2-5, with 7 bases matching TRBD1. The CDR3 is 15 residues long. The ends lost 4 bases at V and 0 bases at J; junction bases unmatched: 5. Germline lookup yields CDR1 LGHNA and CDR2 YNFKEQ. CDR3 protein: CASSLRGLYQETQYF. The DNA for the CDR3 is TGTGCCAGCAGCCTAAGGGGGCTATACCAAGAGACCCAGTACTTC.

This clone turned up a few times. V and J are TRBV10-3 and TRBJ2-7; the match to TRBD2 covers 10 bases. Germline V CDR1 and CDR2: ENHRY, SYGVKD. The CDR3 spans 13 residues. The CDR3 region has the DNA TGTGCTACTGCGGGTAGCGGGAGGTACGAGCAGTACTTC. Protein: CATAGSGRYEQYF.

The V and J genes are TRBV7-9 and TRBJ2-7, with unresolved D. The germline V and J ends were trimmed by 5 bases and 3 bases, with 14 bases remaining between them. The CDR3 is 14 residues long. CDR1 is SEHNR, CDR2 FQNEAQ, per germline (reference sequence). In DNA form, the CDR3 reads TGTGCCAGCAGCCCAAAAGGCTCACACTACGAGCAGTACTTC. This sequence encodes CASSPKGSHYEQYF.

This clone was counted a single time. The V call is TRBV5-1, the J call TRBJ2-1, with 10 bases matching TRBD2. Trimming cost V 7 bases and J 5 bases; bases outside gene matches: 9. CDR1 and CDR2 from the germline V gene are SGHRS and YFSETQ. The CDR3 consists of 15 residues. The CDR3 is CASAPTSGTHNEQFF. The DNA for the CDR3 is TGCGCCAGCGCACCTACTAGCGGGACCCACAATGAGCAGTTCTTC.

The CDR3 coding sequence is TGTGCCAGCAGCTTAGACATTGCCTTCTATGGCTACACCTTC. As protein: CASSLDIAFYGYTF. The genes are TRBV7-2 and TRBJ1-2; no clear D gene. The CDR3 extends over 14 amino acids. CDR1 SGHTA and CDR2 FQGNSA come from the germline V gene. The germline V and J ends were trimmed by 1 base and 4 bases, with 10 bases remaining between them.